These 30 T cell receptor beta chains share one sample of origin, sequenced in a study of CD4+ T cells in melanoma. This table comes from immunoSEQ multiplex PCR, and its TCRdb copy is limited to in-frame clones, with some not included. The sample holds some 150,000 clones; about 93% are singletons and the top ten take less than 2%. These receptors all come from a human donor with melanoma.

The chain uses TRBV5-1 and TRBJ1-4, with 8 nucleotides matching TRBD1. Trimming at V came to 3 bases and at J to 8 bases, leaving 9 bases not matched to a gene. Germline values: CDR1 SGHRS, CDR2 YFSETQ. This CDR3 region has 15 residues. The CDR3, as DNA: TGCGCCAGCAGCTCCGGGACAGGCCCTCAGGAAAAACTGTTTTTT. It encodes CASSSGTGPQEKLFF.

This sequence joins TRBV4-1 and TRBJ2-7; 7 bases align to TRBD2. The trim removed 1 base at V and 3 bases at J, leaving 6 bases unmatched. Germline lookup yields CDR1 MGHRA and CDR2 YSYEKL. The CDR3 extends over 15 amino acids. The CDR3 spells CASSQVWGGGYEQYF. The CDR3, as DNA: TGCGCCAGCAGCCAAGTCTGGGGGGGTGGCTACGAGCAGTACTTC.

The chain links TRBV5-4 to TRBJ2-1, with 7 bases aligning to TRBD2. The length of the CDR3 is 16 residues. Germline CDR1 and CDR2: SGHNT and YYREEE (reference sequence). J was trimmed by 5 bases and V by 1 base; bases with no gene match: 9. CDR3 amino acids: CASSLPLGGGDNEQFF. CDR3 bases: TGTGCCAGCAGCTTGCCCCTGGGGGGGGGAGACAATGAGCAGTTCTTC.

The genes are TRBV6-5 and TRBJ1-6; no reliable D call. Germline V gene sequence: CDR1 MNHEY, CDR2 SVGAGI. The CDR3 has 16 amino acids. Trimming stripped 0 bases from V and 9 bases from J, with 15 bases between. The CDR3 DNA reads TGTGCCAGCAGTTACTCGACGGGTCGTTCCGCTTCACCCCTCCACTTT. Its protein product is CASSYSTGRSASPLHF.

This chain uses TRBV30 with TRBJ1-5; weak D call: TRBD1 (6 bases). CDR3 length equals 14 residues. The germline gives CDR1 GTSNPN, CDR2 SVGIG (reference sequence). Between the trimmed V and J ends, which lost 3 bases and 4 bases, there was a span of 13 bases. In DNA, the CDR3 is TGTGCCTGGAGGAGGGGGGAGGGTAATCAGCCCCAGCATTTT. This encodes CAWRRGEGNQPQHF. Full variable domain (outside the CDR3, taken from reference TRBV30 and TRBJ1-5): SQTIHQWPATLVQPVGSPLSLECTVEGTSNPNLYWYRQAAGRGLQLLFYSVGIGQISSEVPQNLSASRPQDRQFILSSKKLLLSDSGFYLCAWRRGEGNQPQHFGDGTRLSIL.

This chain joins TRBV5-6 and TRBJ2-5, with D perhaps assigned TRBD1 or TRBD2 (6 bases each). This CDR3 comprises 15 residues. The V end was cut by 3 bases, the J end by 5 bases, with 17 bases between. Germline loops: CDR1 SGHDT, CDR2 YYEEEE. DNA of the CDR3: TGTGCCAGCAGCTCGGGGGCGGCAGGGTGGGAGACCCAGTACTTC. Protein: CASSSGAAGWETQYF.

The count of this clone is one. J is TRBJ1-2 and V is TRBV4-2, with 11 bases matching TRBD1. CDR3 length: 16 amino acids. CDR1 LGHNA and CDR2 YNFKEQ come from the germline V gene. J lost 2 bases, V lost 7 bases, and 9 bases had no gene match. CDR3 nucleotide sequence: TGTGCCAGCACCGGGGACAGGGGGAGTTCCAACTATGGCTACACCTTC. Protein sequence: CASTGDRGSSNYGYTF.

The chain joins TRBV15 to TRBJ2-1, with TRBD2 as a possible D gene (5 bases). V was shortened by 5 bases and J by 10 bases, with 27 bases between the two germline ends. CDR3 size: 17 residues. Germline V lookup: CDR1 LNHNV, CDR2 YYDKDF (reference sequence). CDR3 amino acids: CATSPSWSAAASDEQFF. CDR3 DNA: TGTGCCACCAGCCCTTCGTGGTCAGCGGCGGCGTCGGACGAGCAGTTCTTC.

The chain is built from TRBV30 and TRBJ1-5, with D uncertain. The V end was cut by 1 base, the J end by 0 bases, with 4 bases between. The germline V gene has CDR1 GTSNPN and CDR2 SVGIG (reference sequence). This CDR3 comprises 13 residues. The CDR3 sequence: CAWSEDSNQPQHF. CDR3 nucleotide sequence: TGTGCCTGGAGTGAAGATAGCAATCAGCCCCAGCATTTT.

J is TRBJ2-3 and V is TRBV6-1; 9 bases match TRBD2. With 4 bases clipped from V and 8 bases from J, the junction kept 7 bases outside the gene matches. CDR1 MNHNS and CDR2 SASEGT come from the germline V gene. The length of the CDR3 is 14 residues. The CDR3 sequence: CASSARGGLSTQYF. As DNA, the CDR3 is TGTGCCAGCAGTGCGCGGGGGGGCTTGAGTACGCAGTATTTT.

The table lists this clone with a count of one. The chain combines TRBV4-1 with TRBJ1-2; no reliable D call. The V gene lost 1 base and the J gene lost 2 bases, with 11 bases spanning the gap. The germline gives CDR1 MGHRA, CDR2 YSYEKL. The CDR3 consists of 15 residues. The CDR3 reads CASSQGERENYGYTF. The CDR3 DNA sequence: TGCGCCAGCAGCCAAGGGGAAAGGGAGAACTATGGCTACACCTTC.

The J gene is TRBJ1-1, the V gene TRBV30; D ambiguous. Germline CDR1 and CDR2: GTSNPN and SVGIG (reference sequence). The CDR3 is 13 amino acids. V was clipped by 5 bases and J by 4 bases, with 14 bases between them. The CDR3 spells CAWLLEAPTEAFF. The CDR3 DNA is TGTGCCTGGCTCCTTGAGGCTCCCACTGAAGCTTTCTTT.

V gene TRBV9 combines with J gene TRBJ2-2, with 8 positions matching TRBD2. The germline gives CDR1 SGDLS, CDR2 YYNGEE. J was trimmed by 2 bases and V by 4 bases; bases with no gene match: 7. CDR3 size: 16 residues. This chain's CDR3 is CASSTRGDTNTGELFF. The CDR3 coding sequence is TGTGCCAGCAGCACGCGGGGGGACACAAACACCGGGGAGCTGTTTTTT.

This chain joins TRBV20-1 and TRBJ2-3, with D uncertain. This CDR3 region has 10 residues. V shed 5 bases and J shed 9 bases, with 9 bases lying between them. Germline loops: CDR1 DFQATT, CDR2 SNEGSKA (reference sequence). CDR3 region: CSARDGTQYF. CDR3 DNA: TGCAGTGCTCGTGACGGGACGCAGTATTTT.

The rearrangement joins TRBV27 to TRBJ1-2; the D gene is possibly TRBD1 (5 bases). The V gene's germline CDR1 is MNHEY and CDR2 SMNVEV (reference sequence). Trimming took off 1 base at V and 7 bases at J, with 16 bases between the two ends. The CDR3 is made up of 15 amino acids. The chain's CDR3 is CASSLYHRHPGGYTF. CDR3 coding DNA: TGTGCCAGCAGTTTATATCACAGGCACCCAGGTGGCTACACCTTC.

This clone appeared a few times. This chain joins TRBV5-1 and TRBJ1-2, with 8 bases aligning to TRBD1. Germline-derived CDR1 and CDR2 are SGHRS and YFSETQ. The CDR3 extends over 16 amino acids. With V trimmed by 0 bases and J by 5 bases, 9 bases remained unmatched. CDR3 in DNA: TGCGCCAGCAGCTTGGTATCAGGGGGCGATCGATATGGCTACACCTTC. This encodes CASSLVSGGDRYGYTF.

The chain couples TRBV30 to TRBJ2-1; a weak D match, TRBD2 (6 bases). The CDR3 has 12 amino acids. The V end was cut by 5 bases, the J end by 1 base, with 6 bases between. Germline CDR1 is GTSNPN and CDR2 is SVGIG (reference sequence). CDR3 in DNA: TGTGCCTGGGGGGGGTCCTACAATGAGCAGTTCTTC. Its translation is CAWGGSYNEQFF.

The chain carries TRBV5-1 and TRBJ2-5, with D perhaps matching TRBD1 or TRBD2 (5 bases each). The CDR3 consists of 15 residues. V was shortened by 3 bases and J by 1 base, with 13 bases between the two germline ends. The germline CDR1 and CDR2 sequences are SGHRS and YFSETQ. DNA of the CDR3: TGCGCCAGCAGCTGGGGGACGCAGGCCCAAGAGACCCAGTACTTC. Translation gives CASSWGTQAQETQYF.

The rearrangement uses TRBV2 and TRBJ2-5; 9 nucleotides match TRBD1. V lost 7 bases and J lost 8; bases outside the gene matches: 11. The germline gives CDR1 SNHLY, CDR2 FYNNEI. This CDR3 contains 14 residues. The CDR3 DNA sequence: TGTGCCAGCAACGGACAGGGGAACGGAGAAACCCAGTACTTC. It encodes CASNGQGNGETQYF.

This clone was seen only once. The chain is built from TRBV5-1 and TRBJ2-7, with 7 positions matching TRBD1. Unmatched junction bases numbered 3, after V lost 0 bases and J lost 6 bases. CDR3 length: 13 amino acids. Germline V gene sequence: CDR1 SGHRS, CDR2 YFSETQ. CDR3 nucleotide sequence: TGCGCCAGCAGCTTGGGAGGGACAGCCGAGCAGTACTTC. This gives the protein CASSLGGTAEQYF.

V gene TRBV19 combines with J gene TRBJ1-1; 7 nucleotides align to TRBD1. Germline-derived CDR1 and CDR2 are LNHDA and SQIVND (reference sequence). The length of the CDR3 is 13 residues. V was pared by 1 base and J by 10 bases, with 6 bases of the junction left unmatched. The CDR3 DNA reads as TGTGCCAGTAGTATAGGCGAGGGGGCGGGAGCTTTCTTT. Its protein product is CASSIGEGAGAFF.

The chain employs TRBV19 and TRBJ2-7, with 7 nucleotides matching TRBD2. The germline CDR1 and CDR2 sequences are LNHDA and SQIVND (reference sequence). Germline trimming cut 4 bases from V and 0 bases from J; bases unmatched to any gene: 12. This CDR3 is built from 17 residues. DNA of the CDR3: TGTGCCAGTAGTACCCGCCGGGGCGGGGGAGCCTCCTACGAGCAGTACTTC. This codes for CASSTRRGGGASYEQYF.

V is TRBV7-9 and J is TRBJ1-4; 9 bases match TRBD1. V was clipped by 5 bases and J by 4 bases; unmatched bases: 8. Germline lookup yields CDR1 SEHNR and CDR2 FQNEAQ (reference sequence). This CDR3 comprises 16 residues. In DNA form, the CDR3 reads TGTGCCAGCAGCCCCCCCGGGGACAGGGATAATGAAAAACTGTTTTTT. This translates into CASSPPGDRDNEKLFF.

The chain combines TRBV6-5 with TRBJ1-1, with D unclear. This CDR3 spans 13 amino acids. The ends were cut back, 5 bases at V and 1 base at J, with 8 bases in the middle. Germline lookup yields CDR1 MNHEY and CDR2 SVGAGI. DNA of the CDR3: TGTGCCAGCAGTAACCAATGGAACACTGAAGCTTTCTTT. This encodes CASSNQWNTEAFF.

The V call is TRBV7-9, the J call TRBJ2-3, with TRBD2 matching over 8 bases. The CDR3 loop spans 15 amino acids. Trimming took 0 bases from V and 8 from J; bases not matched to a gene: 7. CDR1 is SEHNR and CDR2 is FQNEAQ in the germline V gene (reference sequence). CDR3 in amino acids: CASSLATAGAGTQYF. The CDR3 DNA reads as TGTGCCAGCAGCTTAGCTACAGCGGGGGCCGGTACGCAGTATTTT. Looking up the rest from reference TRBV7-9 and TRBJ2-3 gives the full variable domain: DTGVSQNPRHKITKRGQNVTFRCDPISEHNRLYWYRQTLGQGPEFLTYFQNEAQLEKSRLLSDRFSAERPKGSFSTLEIQRTEQGDSAMYLCASSLATAGAGTQYFGPGTRLTVL.

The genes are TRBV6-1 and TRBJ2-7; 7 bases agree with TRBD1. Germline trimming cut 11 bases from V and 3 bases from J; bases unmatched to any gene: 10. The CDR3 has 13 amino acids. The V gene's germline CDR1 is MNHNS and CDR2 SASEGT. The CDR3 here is CACRGQSNYEQYF. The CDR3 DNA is TGTGCCTGTCGGGGACAGTCCAACTACGAGCAGTACTTC.

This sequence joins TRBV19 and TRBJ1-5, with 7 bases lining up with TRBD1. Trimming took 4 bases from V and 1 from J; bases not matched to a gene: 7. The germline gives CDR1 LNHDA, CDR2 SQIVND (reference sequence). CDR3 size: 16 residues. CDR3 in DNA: TGTGCCAGTAGTAGAAGACAGGGCTTGAGCAATCAGCCCCAGCATTTT. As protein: CASSRRQGLSNQPQHF.

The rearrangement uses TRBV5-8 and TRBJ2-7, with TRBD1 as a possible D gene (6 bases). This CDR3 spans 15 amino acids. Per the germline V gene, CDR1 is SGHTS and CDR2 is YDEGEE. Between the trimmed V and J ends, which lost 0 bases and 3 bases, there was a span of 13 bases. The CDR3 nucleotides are TGTGCCAGCAGCTTGGTCGGGGACACAATCTACGAGCAGTACTTC. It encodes CASSLVGDTIYEQYF.

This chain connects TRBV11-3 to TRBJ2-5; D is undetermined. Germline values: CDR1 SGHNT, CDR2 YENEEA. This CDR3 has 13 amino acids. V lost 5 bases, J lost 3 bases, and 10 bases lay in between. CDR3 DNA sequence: TGTGCCAGCAGCCCACCCGAGGAAGAGACCCAGTACTTC. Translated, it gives CASSPPEEETQYF.

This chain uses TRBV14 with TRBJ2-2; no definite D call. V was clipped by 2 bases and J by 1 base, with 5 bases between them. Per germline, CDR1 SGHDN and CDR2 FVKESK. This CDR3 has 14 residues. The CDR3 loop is CASSQRQNTGELFF. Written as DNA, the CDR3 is TGTGCCAGCAGCCAACGTCAGAACACCGGGGAGCTGTTTTTT. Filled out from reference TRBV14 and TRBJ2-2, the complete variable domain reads EAGVTQFPSHSVIEKGQTVTLRCDPISGHDNLYWYRRVMGKEIKFLLHFVKESKQDESGMPNNRFLAERTGGTYSTLKVQPAELEDSGVYFCASSQRQNTGELFFGEGSRLTVL.